The clone carrying this T cell receptor beta chain has at least ten counts. Antigen unknown. The record originates from a study of molecular identifiers for immune sequencing clone quantification. In the study overall: In replicates, RNA from approximately 20,000 or 100,000 naive CD8 cells was divided five ways and four parts were sequenced. The study, taken as a whole, reports: Clones above 20 RNA copies contained over 98% of effector molecules and under 1% of naive molecules. Sizes of clones that are highly expanded could be underestimated (if identical TCR molecules share a barcode).

Trimming removed 9 bases from V and 1 base from J; junction bases left unmatched: 7. The CDR3 consists of 14 residues. The germline V gene encodes CDR1 SNHLY and CDR2 FYNNEI. Naive CD8 T cells underwent sorting with the CD8+CD4-CCR7+CD45RA+ definition. MiXCR was run by TCRdb on the PCR reads, yielding one entry per CDR3 protein. There are approximately 550,000 distinct CDR3 sequences in the sample; 25% occur only once, and approximately 0.76% lies in the top ten. The sequencing input was naive CD8+ T cells from blood, with Jurkat cell RNA spiked in. Subset denoted: FACS-sorted CD8+CD4-CCR7+CD45RA+ naive T cells. The chain uses TRBV2 and TRBJ2-3, with 7 bases fitting TRBD1. This clonotype was obtained from a human donor in good health. Some libraries in this study had Jurkat cell RNA spiked in. For the CDR3, the DNA is TGTGCCAGTACCTGGGACAGTCGCACAGATACGCAGTATTTT. It translates to CASTWDSRTDTQYF.